This passage covers 14 T cell receptor beta chains from one sample sequenced in a study of control samples from healthy donors and cancer patients. Libraries were prepared by immunoSEQ multiplex PCR; TCRdb keeps only in-frame clonotypes and omits some of them. The sample has some 20,000 clones, 88% seen once. Sequenced material: PBMCs. All receptors come from a woman aged 55-69 years with head and neck cancer.

The V and J genes are TRBV9 and TRBJ1-3; no clear D gene. Germline CDR1 SGDLS, CDR2 YYNGEE. The length of the CDR3 is 14 residues. Trimming removed 0 bases from V and 13 bases from J, with 17 bases in between. CDR3 loop: CASSVAFMDASIYF. The CDR3 nucleotides are TGTGCCAGCAGCGTAGCTTTCATGGATGCTTCGATATATTTT.

The table lists this clone with a few counts. The chain joins TRBV6-1 to TRBJ1-6, with D possibly being TRBD1 (6 bases). V lost 0 bases and J lost 1, with 13 bases in between. In germline, CDR1 is MNHNS, CDR2 SASEGT. The CDR3 has 18 residues. For the CDR3, the DNA is TGTGCCAGCAGTGAAGCCTTCCAAGGGGGTTCCTATAATTCACCCCTCCACTTT. Translated: CASSEAFQGGSYNSPLHF.

The chain combines TRBV27 with TRBJ2-1; 14 bases are shared with TRBD2. In germline, CDR1 is MNHEY, CDR2 SMNVEV (reference sequence). The CDR3 length is 18 residues. With V trimmed by 6 bases and J by 9 bases, 16 bases remained unmatched. CDR3 amino acids: CASSLNPRLAGGGSEQFF. The CDR3 DNA sequence: TGTGCCAGCAGCCTTAACCCTCGACTAGCGGGAGGGGGTAGTGAGCAGTTCTTC.

This chain connects TRBV19 to TRBJ2-4; the match to TRBD1 covers 8 bases. The V and J ends lost 1 base and 11 bases, in that order; junction bases with no gene match: 10. Germline V gives CDR1 LNHDA, CDR2 SQIVND (reference sequence). The CDR3 runs 15 residues. The CDR3 DNA is TGTGCCAGTAGTATAGCCCAGACAGGGGAAACCGTTCAGTACTTC. It encodes CASSIAQTGETVQYF.

The chain couples TRBV27 to TRBJ2-7; 10 nucleotides agree with TRBD2. CDR1 is MNHEY, CDR2 SMNVEV, per germline (reference sequence). This CDR3 is built from 15 residues. The V segment lost 4 bases and the J segment 5 bases; nucleotides outside the gene matches: 8. The CDR3 here is CASSSPSGRRNEQYF. Written as DNA, the CDR3 is TGTGCCAGCAGTTCCCCTAGCGGGAGAAGGAACGAGCAGTACTTC.

The chain combines TRBV2 with TRBJ1-5; D is possibly TRBD1 (6 bases). Trimming shortened V by 6 bases and J by 7 bases, and 19 bases separated the two germline ends. CDR3 size: 15 residues. Germline V CDR1 and CDR2: SNHLY, FYNNEI. CDR3 amino acids: CASRGPGRGGQPQHF. CDR3 sequence (DNA): TGTGCCAGCAGAGGACCAGGCAGGGGTGGACAGCCCCAGCATTTT.

Only a few counts were recorded for this clone. This chain links TRBV4-1 with TRBJ1-1; D uncertain. V was trimmed by 5 bases and J by 0 bases, leaving 10 bases between them. From germline, CDR1 is MGHRA and CDR2 YSYEKL. The CDR3 is made up of 14 amino acids. The CDR3 is CASSSGKMNTEAFF. The CDR3 nucleotides read TGCGCCAGCAGCTCCGGGAAAATGAACACTGAAGCTTTCTTT.

This clone showed up just a few times. This chain joins TRBV19 and TRBJ2-1; the match to TRBD2 covers 7 bases. The germline V gene encodes CDR1 LNHDA and CDR2 SQIVND (reference sequence). With 8 bases clipped from V and 6 bases from J, the junction kept 7 bases outside the gene matches. The CDR3 totals 13 residues. CDR3 sequence: CASSSGWVNEQFF. The CDR3 coding sequence is TGTGCCAGTTCTAGCGGATGGGTCAATGAGCAGTTCTTC.

The rearrangement joins TRBV4-1 to TRBJ2-3, with 11 bases fitting TRBD2. Trimming at V came to 1 base and at J to 4 bases, leaving 1 base not matched to a gene. The CDR3 spans 15 residues. Germline assignment: CDR1 MGHRA and CDR2 YSYEKL. The CDR3 spells CASSQVLAGADTQYF. The DNA for the CDR3 is TGCGCCAGCAGCCAAGTACTAGCGGGAGCAGATACGCAGTATTTT.

The chain employs TRBV11-2 and TRBJ2-1; D gene unclear. The CDR3 is 11 amino acids. V was trimmed by 5 bases and J by 9 bases, leaving 8 bases between them. The germline CDR1 and CDR2 sequences are SGHAT and FQNNGV. CDR3 coding DNA: TGTGCCAGCAGCCTTCTAGGTGAGCAGTTCTTC. Translated, it gives CASSLLGEQFF.

The rearrangement uses TRBV15 and TRBJ2-5; 14 bases map to TRBD2. The CDR3 covers 18 residues. The germline V gene has CDR1 LNHNV and CDR2 YYDKDF (reference sequence). J gave up 2 bases and V 5 bases, and 10 bases lay outside the gene matches. As DNA, the CDR3 is TGTGCCACCAGCTTACGACTAGCGGGAGGGCCAAGACAAGAGACCCAGTACTTC. Residues: CATSLRLAGGPRQETQYF. Full variable domain (outside the CDR3, taken from reference TRBV15 and TRBJ2-5): DAMVIQNPRYQVTQFGKPVTLSCSQTLNHNVMYWYQQKSSQAPKLLFHYYDKDFNNEADTPDNFQSRRPNTSFCFLDIRSPGLGDTAMYLCATSLRLAGGPRQETQYFGPGTRLLVL.

This sequence joins TRBV7-6 and TRBJ2-3, with no clear D. Germline V gene sequence: CDR1 SGHVS, CDR2 FNYEAQ. The CDR3 runs 15 residues. The V gene lost 5 bases and the J gene lost 0 bases, with 12 bases spanning the gap. CDR3 nucleotide sequence: TGTGCCAGCAGCCAGTTACAGACTAGCACAGATACGCAGTATTTT. This translates into CASSQLQTSTDTQYF.

The chain couples TRBV5-6 to TRBJ1-3; the match to TRBD1 covers 7 bases. This CDR3 is 14 amino acids long. Germline V CDR1 and CDR2: SGHDT, YYEEEE. V lost 6 bases and J lost 3; bases outside the gene matches: 6. Written as DNA, the CDR3 is TGTGCCAGCATGAGACAGGGCTTTGGAAACACCATATATTTT. Translation: CASMRQGFGNTIYF.

The gene calls are TRBV28 and TRBJ2-7; D gene unclear. Germline CDR1 MDHEN, CDR2 SYDVKM. The V gene lost 5 bases and the J gene lost 2 bases, with 7 bases spanning the gap. This CDR3 contains 12 residues. CDR3 in amino acids: CASSVLPYEQYF. CDR3 nucleotide sequence: TGTGCCAGCAGTGTCCTCCCCTACGAGCAGTACTTC.